The sequence of this TCR beta chain was determined in a study of siplizumab effects on memory and regulatory T cells. The CDR3 spans 13 residues. Trimming removed 7 bases from V and 4 bases from J, with 14 bases in between. Looked up from germline, CDR1 is MGHDK and CDR2 is SYGVNS. Around 96,000 TCR templates underwent assay in each sample. Some clones are missing from TCRdb's copy, which holds only in-frame ones; the method was immunoSEQ multiplex PCR. The sample has around 72,000 clones; roughly nine tenths are singletons. Study results and limitations: Alloreactive sequences traceable to unstimulated CD4+ memory cells were significantly reduced by siplizumab. With siplizumab, mappable alloreactive CD4+ clones averaged 68.8% Treg-derived, versus approximately 29% in controls. Tregs proliferating in siplizumab cultures lacked confirmation of their suppressive function.

Worth noting for this clone: Its antigen remains unidentified.

The sequence was collected from a human donor in good health. This chain uses TRBV25-1 with TRBJ2-7; perhaps TRBD2 as D (6 bases). The sequencing input was CD8+ T cells sorted from blood. The DNA for the CDR3 is TGTGCCAGCACGCCGGGAGTATATTACGAGCAGTACTTC. It yields the protein CASTPGVYYEQYF.